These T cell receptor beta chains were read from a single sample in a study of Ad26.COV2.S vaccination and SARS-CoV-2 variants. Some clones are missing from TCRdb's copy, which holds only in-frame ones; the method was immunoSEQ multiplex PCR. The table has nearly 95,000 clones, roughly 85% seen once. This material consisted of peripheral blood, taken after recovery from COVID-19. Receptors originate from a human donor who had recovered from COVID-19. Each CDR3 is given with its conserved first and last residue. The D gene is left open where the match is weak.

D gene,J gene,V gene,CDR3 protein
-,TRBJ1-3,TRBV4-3,CASSQGTSSGNTIYF
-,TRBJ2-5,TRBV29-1,CSGLGEATQETQYF
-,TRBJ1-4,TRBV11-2,CASSSQAGNEKLFF
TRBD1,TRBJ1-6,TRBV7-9,CASSQQGISYNSPLHF
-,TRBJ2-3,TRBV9,CASSVDTNTRTDTQYF
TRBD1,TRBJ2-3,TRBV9,CASSATTGGTADTQYF
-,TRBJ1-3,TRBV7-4,CASSLPPDRIGNTIYF
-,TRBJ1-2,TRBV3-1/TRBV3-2,CASSQDQVYGYTF
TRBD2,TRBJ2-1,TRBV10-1,CASSYGTSGRAQLQFF
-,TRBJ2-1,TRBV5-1,CASSSGRNEQFF
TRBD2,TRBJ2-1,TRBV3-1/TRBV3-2,CASSQARTSGPNEQFF
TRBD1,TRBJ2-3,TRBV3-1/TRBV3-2,CASSQAEGQRTDTQYF
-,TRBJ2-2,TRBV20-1,CSASLVGELFF
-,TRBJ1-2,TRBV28,CASTLNGEVYGYTF
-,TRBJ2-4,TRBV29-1,CSVRPTLAKNIQYF
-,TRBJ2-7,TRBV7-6,CASSSGTRVGEQYF
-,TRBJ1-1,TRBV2,CASTPWALNTEAFF
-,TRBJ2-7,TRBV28,CASSRPKTGTLAYEQYF
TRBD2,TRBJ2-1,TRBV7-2,CASSLTSGREQFF
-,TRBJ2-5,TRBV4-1,CASSPGLSQETQYF
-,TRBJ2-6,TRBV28,CASTPTPGSGANVLTF
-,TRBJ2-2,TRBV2,CASSGVNTGELFF
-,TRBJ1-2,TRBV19,CASSIRGAVGYTF
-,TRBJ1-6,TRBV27,CASSYLWSYNSPLHF
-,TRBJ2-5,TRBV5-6,CASSFPGTANQETQYF
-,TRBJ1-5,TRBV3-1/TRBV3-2,CASSQDGNFNQPQHF
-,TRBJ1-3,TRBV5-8,CASSAEQGQVFNTIYF
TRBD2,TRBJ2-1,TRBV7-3,CASSAGLAGINEQFF
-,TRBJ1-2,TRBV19,CASREEARGYTF
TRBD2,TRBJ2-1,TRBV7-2,CASSLLPRTSGGFYNEQFF
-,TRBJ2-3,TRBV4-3,CASSQDAPGIESDTQYF
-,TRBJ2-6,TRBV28,CASRTPSGANVLTF
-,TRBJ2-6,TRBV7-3,CASSPWGTGANVLTF
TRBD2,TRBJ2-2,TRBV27,CASSRRGRAPTNTGELFF
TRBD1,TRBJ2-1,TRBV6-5,CASRPRDRSSQFF
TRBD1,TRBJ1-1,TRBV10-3,CAISWTGGARNTEAFF
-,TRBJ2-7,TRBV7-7,CASSLRQGPYEQYF
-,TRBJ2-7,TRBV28,CASTVGGRTYEQYF
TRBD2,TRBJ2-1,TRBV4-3,CASSQDVAGGPSEQFF
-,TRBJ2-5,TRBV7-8,CASSLRTGILAPSDF
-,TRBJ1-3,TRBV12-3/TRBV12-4,CASRTHTIYF
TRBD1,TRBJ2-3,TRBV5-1,CASSLDEGAGGTDTQYF
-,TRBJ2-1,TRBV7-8,CASSLGRRGHNEQFF
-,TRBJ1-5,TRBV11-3,CASSLTGRYSNQPQHF
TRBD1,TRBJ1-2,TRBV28,CASSPQGQGRYYGYTF
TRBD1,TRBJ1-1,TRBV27,CASSSFRGVNTEAFF
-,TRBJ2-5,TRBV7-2,CASSLLNTETQYF
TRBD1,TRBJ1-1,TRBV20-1,CSASPGRTGGEGAFF